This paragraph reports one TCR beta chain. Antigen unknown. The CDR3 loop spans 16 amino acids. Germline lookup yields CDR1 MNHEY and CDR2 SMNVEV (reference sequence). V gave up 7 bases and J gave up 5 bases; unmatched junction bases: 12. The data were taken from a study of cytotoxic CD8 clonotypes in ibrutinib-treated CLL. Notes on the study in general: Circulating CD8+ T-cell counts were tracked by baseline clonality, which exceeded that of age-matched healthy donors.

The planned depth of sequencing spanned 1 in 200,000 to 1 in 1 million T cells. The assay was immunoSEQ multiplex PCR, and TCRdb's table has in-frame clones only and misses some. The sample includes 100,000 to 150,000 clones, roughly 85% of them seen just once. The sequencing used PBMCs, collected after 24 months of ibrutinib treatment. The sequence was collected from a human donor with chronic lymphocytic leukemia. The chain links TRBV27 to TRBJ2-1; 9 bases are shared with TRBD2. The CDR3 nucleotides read TGTGCCAGCACCCTTATGTACGGACTAGCGAACAATGAGCAGTTCTTC. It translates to CASTLMYGLANNEQFF.